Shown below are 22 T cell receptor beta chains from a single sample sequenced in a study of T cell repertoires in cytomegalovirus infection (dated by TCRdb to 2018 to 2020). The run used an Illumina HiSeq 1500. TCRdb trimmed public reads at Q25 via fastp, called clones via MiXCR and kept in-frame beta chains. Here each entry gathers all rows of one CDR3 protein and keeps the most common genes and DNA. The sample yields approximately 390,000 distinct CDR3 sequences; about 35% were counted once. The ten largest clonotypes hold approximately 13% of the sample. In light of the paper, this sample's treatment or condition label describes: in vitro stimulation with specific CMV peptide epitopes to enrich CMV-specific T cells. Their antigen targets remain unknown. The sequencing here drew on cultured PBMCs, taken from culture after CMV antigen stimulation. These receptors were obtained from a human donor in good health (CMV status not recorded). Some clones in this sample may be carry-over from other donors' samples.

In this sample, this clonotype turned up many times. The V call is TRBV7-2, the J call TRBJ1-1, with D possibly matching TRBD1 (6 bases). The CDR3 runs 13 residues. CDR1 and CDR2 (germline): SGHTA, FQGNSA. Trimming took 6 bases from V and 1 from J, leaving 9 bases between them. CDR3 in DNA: TGTGCCAGCAGTGGACAGTCGAACACTGAAGCTTTCTTT. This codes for CASSGQSNTEAFF.

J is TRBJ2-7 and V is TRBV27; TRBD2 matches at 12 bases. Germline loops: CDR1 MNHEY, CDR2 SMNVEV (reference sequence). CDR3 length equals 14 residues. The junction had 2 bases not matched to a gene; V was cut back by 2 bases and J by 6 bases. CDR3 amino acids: CASSLLAGGREQYV. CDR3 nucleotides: TGTGCCAGCAGTTTACTAGCGGGAGGGCGCGAGCAGTACGTC.

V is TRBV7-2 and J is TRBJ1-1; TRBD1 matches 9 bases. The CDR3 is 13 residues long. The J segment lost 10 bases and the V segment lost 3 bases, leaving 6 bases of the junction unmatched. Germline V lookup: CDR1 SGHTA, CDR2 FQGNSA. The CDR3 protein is CASSLPGTGSAFF. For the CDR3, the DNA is TGTGCCAGCAGCTTGCCTGGGACAGGGTCAGCTTTCTTT.

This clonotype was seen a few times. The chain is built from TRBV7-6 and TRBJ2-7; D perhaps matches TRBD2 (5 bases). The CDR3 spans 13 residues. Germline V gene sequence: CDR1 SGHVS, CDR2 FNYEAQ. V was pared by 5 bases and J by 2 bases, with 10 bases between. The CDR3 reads CASSPRGTYEQYF. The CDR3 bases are TGTGCCAGCAGCCCCCGAGGGACCTACGAGCAGTACTTC.

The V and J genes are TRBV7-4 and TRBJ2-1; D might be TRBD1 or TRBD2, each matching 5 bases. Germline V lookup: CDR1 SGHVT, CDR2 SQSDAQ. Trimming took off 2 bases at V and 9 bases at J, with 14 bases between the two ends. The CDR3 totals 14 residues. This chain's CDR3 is CASSLRPGGGEQFF. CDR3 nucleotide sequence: TGTGCCAGCAGCTTAAGGCCCGGTGGGGGTGAGCAGTTCTTC. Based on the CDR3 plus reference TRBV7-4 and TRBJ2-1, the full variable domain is GAGVSQSPRYKVAKRGRDVALRCDSISGHVTLYWYRQTLGQGSEVLTYSQSDAQRDKSGRPSGRFSAERPERSVSTLKIQRTEQGDSAVYLCASSLRPGGGEQFFGPGTRLTVL.

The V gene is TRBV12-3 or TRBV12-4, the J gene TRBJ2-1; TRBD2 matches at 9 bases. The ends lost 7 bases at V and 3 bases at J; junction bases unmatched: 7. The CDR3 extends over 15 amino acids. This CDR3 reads CASTRAGGLYNEQFF. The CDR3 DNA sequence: TGTGCCAGCACTAGAGCGGGAGGACTCTACAATGAGCAGTTCTTC.

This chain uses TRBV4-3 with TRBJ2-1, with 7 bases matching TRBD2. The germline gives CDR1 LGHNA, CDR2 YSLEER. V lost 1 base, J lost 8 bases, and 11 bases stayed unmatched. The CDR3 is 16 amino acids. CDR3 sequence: CASSQGFAGAIYEQFF. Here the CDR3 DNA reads TGCGCCAGCAGCCAAGGTTTTGCGGGAGCCATATATGAGCAGTTCTTC.

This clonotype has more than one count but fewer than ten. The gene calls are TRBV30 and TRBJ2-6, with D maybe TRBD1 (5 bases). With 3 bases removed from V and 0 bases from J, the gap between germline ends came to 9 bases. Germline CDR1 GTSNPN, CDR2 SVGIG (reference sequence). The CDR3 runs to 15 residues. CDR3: CAWSQGLSGANVLTF. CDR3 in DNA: TGTGCCTGGAGCCAGGGCCTCTCTGGGGCCAACGTCCTGACTTTC.

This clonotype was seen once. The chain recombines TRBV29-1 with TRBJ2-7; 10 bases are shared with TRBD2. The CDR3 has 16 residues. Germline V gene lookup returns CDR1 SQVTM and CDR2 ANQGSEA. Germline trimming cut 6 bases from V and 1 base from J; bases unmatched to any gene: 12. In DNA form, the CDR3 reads TGCAGCGTCGCCGGGAGCGGGAGGGCCCGGTCCTACGAGCAGTACTTC. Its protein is CSVAGSGRARSYEQYF.

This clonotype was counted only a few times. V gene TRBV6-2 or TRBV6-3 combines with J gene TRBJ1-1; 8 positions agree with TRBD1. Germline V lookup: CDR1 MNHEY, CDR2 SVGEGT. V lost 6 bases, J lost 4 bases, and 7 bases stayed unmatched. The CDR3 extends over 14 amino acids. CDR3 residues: CASRLGQGPTEAFF. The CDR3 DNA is TGTGCCAGCAGACTTGGACAGGGCCCCACTGAAGCTTTCTTT.

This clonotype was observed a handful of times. The CDR3 loop is CASSEGGGGPQHF. The CDR3 DNA reads as TGTGCCAGCAGTGAAGGGGGCGGAGGGCCCCAGCATTTT. The genes are TRBV6-1 and TRBJ1-5; TRBD1 might be the D (5 bases). This CDR3 is 13 amino acids long. The V end was cut by 1 base, the J end by 9 bases, with 10 bases between. The germline V gene encodes CDR1 MNHNS and CDR2 SASEGT.

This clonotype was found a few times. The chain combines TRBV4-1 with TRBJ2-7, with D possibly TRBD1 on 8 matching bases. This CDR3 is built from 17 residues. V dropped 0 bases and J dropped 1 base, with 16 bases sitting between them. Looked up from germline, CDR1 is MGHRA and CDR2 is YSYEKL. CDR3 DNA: TGCGCCAGCAGCCAAGATAGACAGGGGAGGGATTCCTACGAGCAGTACGTC. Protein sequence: CASSQDRQGRDSYEQYV.

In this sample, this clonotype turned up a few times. CDR3 amino acids: CASSYSGLAGVETQYF. CDR3 DNA: TGTGCCAGCAGTTACTCGGGGCTAGCGGGAGTGGAGACCCAGTACTTC. The chain employs TRBV6-6 and TRBJ2-5; 10 nucleotides match TRBD2. Germline V CDR1 and CDR2: MNHNY, SVGAGI (reference sequence). The CDR3 covers 16 residues. After removal of 0 bases from V and 5 bases from J, the junction contained 6 bases not matched to a gene.

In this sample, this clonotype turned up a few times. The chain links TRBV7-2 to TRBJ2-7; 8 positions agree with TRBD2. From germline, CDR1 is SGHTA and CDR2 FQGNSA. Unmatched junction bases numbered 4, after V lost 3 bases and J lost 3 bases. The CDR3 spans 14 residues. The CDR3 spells CASSFTSGGYEQYV. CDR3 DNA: TGTGCCAGCAGCTTCACTAGCGGTGGCTACGAGCAGTACGTC.

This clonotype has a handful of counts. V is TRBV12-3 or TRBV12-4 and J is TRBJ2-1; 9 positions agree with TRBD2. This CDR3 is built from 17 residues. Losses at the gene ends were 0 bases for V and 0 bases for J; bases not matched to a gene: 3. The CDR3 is CASSLALSGSSYNEQFF. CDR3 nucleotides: TGTGCCAGCAGTTTAGCGCTTAGCGGGAGCTCCTACAATGAGCAGTTCTTC.

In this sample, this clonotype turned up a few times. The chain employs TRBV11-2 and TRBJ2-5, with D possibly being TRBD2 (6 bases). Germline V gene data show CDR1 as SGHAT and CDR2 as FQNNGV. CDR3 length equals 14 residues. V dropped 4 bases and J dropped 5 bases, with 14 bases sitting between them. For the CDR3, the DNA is TGTGCCAGCAGCTCAGGAGGGGCATGGGAGACCCAGTACTTC. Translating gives CASSSGGAWETQYF. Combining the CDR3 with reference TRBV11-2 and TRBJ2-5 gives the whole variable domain EAGVAQSPRYKIIEKRQSVAFWCNPISGHATLYWYQQILGQGPKLLIQFQNNGVVDDSQLPKDRFSAERLKGVDSTLKIQPAKLEDSAVYLCASSSGGAWETQYFGPGTRLLVL.

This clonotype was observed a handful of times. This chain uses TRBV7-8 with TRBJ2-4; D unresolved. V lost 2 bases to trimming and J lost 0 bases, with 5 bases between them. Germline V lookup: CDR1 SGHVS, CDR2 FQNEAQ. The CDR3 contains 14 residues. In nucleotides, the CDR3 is TGTGCCAGCAGCTTATGGGGAGCCAAAAACATTCAGTACTTC. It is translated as CASSLWGAKNIQYF.

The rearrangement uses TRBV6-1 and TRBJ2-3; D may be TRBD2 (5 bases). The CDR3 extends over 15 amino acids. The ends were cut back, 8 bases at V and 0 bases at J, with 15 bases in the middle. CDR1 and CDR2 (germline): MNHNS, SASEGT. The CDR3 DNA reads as TGTGCCAGCCGCGAGCGGATCACTAGCACAGATACGCAGTATTTT. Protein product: CASRERITSTDTQYF.

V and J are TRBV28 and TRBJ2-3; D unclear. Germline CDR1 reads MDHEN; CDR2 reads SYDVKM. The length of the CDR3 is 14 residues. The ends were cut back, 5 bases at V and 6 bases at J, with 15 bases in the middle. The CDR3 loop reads CASSPRPLSDTQYF. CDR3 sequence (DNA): TGTGCCAGCAGTCCTCGGCCACTTTCCGATACGCAGTATTTT.

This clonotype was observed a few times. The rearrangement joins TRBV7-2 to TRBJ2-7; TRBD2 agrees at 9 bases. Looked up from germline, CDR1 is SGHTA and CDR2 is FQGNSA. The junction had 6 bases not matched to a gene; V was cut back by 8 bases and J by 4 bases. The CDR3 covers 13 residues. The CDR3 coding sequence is TGTGCCAGCTTCACGGCGGGAGGGTACGAGCAGTACTTC. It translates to CASFTAGGYEQYF.

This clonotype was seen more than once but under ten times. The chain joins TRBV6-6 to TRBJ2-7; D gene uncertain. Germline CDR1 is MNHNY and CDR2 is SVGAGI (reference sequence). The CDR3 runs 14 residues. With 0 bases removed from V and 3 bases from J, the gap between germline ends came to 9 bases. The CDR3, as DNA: TGTGCCAGCAGTTACTCAGAACGGTTCTACGAGCAGTACGTC. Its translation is CASSYSERFYEQYV.

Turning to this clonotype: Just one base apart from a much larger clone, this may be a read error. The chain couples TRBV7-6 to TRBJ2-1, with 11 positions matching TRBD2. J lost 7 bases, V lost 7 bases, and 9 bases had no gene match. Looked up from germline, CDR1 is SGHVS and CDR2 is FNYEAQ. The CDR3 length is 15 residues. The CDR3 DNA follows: TGTGCCAGCACCCCGACTAGCGGGGTTTTGAATGAGCAGTTCTTC. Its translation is CASTPTSGVLNEQFF.